These 10 T cell receptor beta chains originate from one sample sequenced in a study of Tregs in tolerant kidney transplant recipients. Assay used: immunoSEQ multiplex PCR; TCRdb lists only in-frame clones, some missing. The table lists about 69,000 clones, roughly nine tenths of them singletons. Sequenced material: CD4+ T cells from blood, taken before the transplant. The receptors derive from a human donor who received a combined kidney and bone marrow transplant.

The chain uses TRBV7-9 and TRBJ2-2; no clear D gene. Trimming removed 3 bases from V and 0 bases from J, with 8 bases in between. CDR3 size: 15 residues. CDR1 SEHNR and CDR2 FQNEAQ come from the germline V gene (reference sequence). DNA for the CDR3: TGTGCCAGCAGCTTGGTTAGCTCGAACACCGGGGAGCTGTTTTTT. Amino acid sequence: CASSLVSSNTGELFF.

This chain links TRBV29-1 with TRBJ2-5; 8 nucleotides match TRBD2. V lost 5 bases, J lost 2 bases, and 7 bases stayed unmatched. Germline loops: CDR1 SQVTM, CDR2 ANQGSEA. The CDR3 is 14 amino acids. The DNA of the CDR3 is TGCAGCGTTCAACGGGGGGGCTGGCAAGAGACCCAGTACTTC. It is translated as CSVQRGGWQETQYF.

This clone occurred once. V is TRBV28 and J is TRBJ2-6, with D possibly TRBD1 on 5 matching bases. The germline V gene encodes CDR1 MDHEN and CDR2 SYDVKM. This CDR3 spans 14 amino acids. V was shortened by 10 bases and J by 2 bases, with 12 bases between the two germline ends. The CDR3 reads CAIAGQAGANVLTF. In DNA form, the CDR3 reads TGTGCCATTGCAGGGCAAGCTGGGGCCAACGTCCTGACTTTC.

The chain employs TRBV20-1 and TRBJ2-1; no definite D call. This CDR3 comprises 10 residues. V lost 4 bases, J lost 7 bases, and 5 bases lay in between. The V gene's germline CDR1 is DFQATT and CDR2 SNEGSKA (reference sequence). The CDR3: CSAIRNEQFF. In DNA form, the CDR3 reads TGCAGTGCTATTAGAAATGAGCAGTTCTTC.

With regard to this clone: Other DNA sequences of this sample code for an identical CDR3. This chain connects TRBV5-1 to TRBJ2-1, with TRBD2 matching over 14 bases. Unmatched junction bases numbered 2, after V lost 2 bases and J lost 7 bases. This CDR3 region has 15 residues. CDR1 and CDR2 (germline): SGHRS, YFSETQ. CDR3 DNA: TGCGCCAGCAGCTTAGGGACTAGCGGGAGTAATGAGCAGTTCTTC. This sequence encodes CASSLGTSGSNEQFF.

V gene TRBV4-3 combines with J gene TRBJ2-1; D may be TRBD1 (6 bases). Germline assignment: CDR1 LGHNA and CDR2 YSLEER. The CDR3 contains 16 residues. V was trimmed by 0 bases and J by 2 bases, leaving 11 bases between them. The CDR3 loop is CASSQDSRTAYNEQFF. In DNA form, the CDR3 reads TGCGCCAGCAGCCAAGATAGCCGGACAGCCTACAATGAGCAGTTCTTC.

A single count supports this clone. The rearrangement joins TRBV28 to TRBJ2-5; TRBD2 matches at 10 bases. Losses at the gene ends were 3 bases for V and 4 bases for J; bases not matched to a gene: 5. The CDR3 is 15 residues long. Germline lookup yields CDR1 MDHEN and CDR2 SYDVKM. Here the CDR3 DNA reads TGTGCCAGCAGTTTGCTAGCGGGAGACCGAGAGACCCAGTACTTC. It encodes CASSLLAGDRETQYF.

To note about this clone: At the DNA level, this CDR3 is encoded by other sequences in the same sample as well. V and J are TRBV5-1 and TRBJ2-1; no clear D gene. Germline CDR1 and CDR2: SGHRS and YFSETQ. This CDR3 comprises 13 residues. V lost 0 bases to trimming and J lost 4 bases, with 5 bases between them. CDR3 sequence reads: CASSLGSYNEQFF. DNA of the CDR3: TGCGCCAGCAGCTTGGGTTCTTACAATGAGCAGTTCTTC.

Here the CDR3 reads CASSQAGLATKETQYF. The CDR3 region has the DNA TGTGCCAGCAGCCAAGCCGGACTAGCGACTAAAGAGACCCAGTACTTC. The V call is TRBV4-2, the J call TRBJ2-5; 9 nucleotides align to TRBD2. The CDR3 is 16 amino acids. With V trimmed by 1 base and J by 3 bases, 6 bases remained unmatched. Per the germline V gene, CDR1 is LGHNA and CDR2 is YNFKEQ.

The chain links TRBV4-1 to TRBJ2-4; D might be TRBD1 (6 bases). CDR3 length: 17 amino acids. Germline V lookup: CDR1 MGHRA, CDR2 YSYEKL. V was cut by 1 base and J by 1 base, with 14 bases left in between. The CDR3 DNA is TGCGCCAGCAGCCAAGCCTCAGGGGAAAGGGCCAAAAACATTCAGTACTTC. Translated: CASSQASGERAKNIQYF.